The 9 T cell receptor beta chains reported below all come from one sample, sequenced in a study of blood T cell repertoires in COVID-19. Measured with immunoSEQ multiplex PCR; TCRdb has only the in-frame clones, and not every one. The sample has over 25,000 clones; about 90% are singletons. Specimen: peripheral blood. These receptors were taken from a man aged 50 or older with active COVID-19.

The chain employs TRBV7-9 and TRBJ1-6; 8 bases are shared with TRBD1. CDR1 is SEHNR, CDR2 FQNEAQ, per germline (reference sequence). V dropped 6 bases and J dropped 8; count of bases not matched to a gene: 12. The CDR3 contains 16 residues. The DNA for the CDR3 is TGTGCCAGCAGGAAAAAGGCAGGGGGCCGTGATTCACCCCTCCACTTT. This encodes CASRKKAGGRDSPLHF.

V usage is TRBV10-1 and J usage is TRBJ2-2, with TRBD1 matching over 10 bases. With V trimmed by 6 bases and J by 4 bases, 5 bases remained unmatched. The germline V gene encodes CDR1 WNHNN and CDR2 SYGVQD (reference sequence). This CDR3 has 15 residues. In DNA form, the CDR3 reads TGCGCCAGCAGGTCCGGGACAGGGGTCACCGGGGAGCTGTTTTTT. Translating it yields CASRSGTGVTGELFF.

The chain recombines TRBV29-1 with TRBJ2-3; 7 bases match TRBD1. Germline CDR1 is SQVTM and CDR2 is ANQGSEA. The CDR3 is made up of 12 amino acids. The V segment lost 8 bases and the J segment 3 bases; nucleotides outside the gene matches: 5. CDR3 sequence: CSISTGTDTQYF. For the CDR3, the DNA is TGCAGCATATCGACAGGGACAGATACGCAGTATTTT.

The chain couples TRBV11-2 to TRBJ2-3; D gene uncertain. V lost 5 bases and J 3 bases, leaving 6 bases between the germline ends. The germline V gene has CDR1 SGHAT and CDR2 FQNNGV. The CDR3 totals 12 residues. The CDR3 protein is CASSLRTDTQYF. DNA of the CDR3: TGTGCCAGCAGCCTTAGAACAGATACGCAGTATTTT.

This clone was found once. The gene calls are TRBV5-5 and TRBJ1-1; weak D call: TRBD1 (5 bases). The CDR3 length is 13 residues. V lost 8 bases and J lost 4, with 15 bases in between. Per germline, CDR1 SGHKS and CDR2 YYEKEE (reference sequence). CDR3 in DNA: TGTGCCAGTTTCTTCGGAGACAGCACTGAAGCTTTCTTT. Translating it yields CASFFGDSTEAFF.

This sequence joins TRBV15 and TRBJ1-1; D might be TRBD1 (5 bases). V dropped 1 base and J dropped 3 bases, with 9 bases sitting between them. The CDR3 covers 14 residues. Per the germline V gene, CDR1 is LNHNV and CDR2 is YYDKDF (reference sequence). The CDR3: CATSRGGEDTEAFF. DNA of the CDR3: TGTGCCACCAGCAGAGGAGGGGAGGACACTGAAGCTTTCTTT. Full variable domain (remainder filled in from reference TRBV15 and TRBJ1-1): DAMVIQNPRYQVTQFGKPVTLSCSQTLNHNVMYWYQQKSSQAPKLLFHYYDKDFNNEADTPDNFQSRRPNTSFCFLDIRSPGLGDTAMYLCATSRGGEDTEAFFGQGTRLTVV.

Comment on this clone: A junction boundary mismatches the germline segment, possibly from a read error. This chain links TRBV7-7 with TRBJ2-3, with 7 bases aligning to TRBD2. Germline V CDR1 and CDR2: SSHAT, FNYEAQ (reference sequence). CDR3 length: 15 amino acids. DNA for the CDR3: TGTGCTAGCAGCCCTGGGCGGGGGTCACCAGATACGCAGTATTTT. It yields the protein CASSPGRGSPDTQYF.

The CDR3, as DNA: TGTGCCAGCAGCCAAGTTGCCGGGACTAGCGGGTCTTCCTACAATGAGCAGTTCTTC. Its translation: CASSQVAGTSGSSYNEQFF. The V and J genes are TRBV4-2 and TRBJ2-1, with TRBD2 identical over 12 bases. This CDR3 is 19 amino acids long. Per germline, CDR1 LGHNA and CDR2 YNFKEQ. V shed 1 base and J 1 base; nucleotides not matched to a gene: 8.

V is TRBV7-2 and J is TRBJ2-1, with 8 nucleotides matching TRBD1. Germline V gene sequence: CDR1 SGHTA, CDR2 FQGNSA. The CDR3 is made up of 13 amino acids. J lost 4 bases, V lost 5 bases, and 1 base had no gene match. The CDR3, as DNA: TGTGCCAGCAGCCGACAGGGGTACAATGAGCAGTTCTTC. The encoded protein is CASSRQGYNEQFF.